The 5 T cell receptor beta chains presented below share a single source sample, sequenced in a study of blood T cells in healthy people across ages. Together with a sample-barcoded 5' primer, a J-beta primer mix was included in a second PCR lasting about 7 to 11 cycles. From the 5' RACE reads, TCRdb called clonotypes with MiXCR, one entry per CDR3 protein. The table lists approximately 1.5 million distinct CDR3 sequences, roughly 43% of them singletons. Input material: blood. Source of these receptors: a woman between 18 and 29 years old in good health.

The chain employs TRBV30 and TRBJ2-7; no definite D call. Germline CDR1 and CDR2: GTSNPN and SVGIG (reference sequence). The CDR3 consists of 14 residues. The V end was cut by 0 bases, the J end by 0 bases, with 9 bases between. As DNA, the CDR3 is TGTGCCTGGAGTGTACTGTCCTTCTCCTACGAGCAGTACTTC. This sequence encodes CAWSVLSFSYEQYF.

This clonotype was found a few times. The CDR3 nucleotides read TGTGCCAGCAGTTCTCTCGGGACAGGTTTTTACACCATATATTTT. Its translation is CASSSLGTGFYTIYF. The V and J genes are TRBV27 and TRBJ1-3; 8 positions match TRBD1. V shed 4 bases and J 8 bases; nucleotides not matched to a gene: 10. The germline V gene has CDR1 MNHEY and CDR2 SMNVEV (reference sequence). There are 15 residues in the CDR3.

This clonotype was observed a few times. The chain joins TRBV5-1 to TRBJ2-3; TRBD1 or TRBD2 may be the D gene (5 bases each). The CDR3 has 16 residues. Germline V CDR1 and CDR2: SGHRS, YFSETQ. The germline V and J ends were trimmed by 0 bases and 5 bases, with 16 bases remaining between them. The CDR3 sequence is CASSLGGMPPRDTQYF. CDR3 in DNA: TGCGCCAGCAGCTTGGGGGGGATGCCCCCCCGAGATACGCAGTATTTT.

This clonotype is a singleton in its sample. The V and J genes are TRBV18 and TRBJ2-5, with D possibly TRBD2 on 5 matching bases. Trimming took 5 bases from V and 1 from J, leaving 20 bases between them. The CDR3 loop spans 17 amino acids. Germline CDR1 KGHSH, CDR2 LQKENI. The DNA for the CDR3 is TGTGCCAGCTCAGCGGACTCCCCCTTCTCGGGCCAAGAGACCCAGTACTTC. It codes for CASSADSPFSGQETQYF.

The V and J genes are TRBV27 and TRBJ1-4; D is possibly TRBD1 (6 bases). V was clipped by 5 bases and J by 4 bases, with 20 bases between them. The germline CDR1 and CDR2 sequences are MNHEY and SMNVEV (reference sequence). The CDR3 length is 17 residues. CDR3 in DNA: TGTGCCAGCAGTACATCCACCAGGGGAGGGGTTAATGAAAAACTGTTTTTT. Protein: CASSTSTRGGVNEKLFF. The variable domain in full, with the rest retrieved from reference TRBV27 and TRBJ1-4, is EAQVTQNPRYLITVTGKKLTVTCSQNMNHEYMSWYRQDPGLGLRQIYYSMNVEVTDKGDVPEGYKVSRKEKRNFPLILESPSPNQTSLYFCASSTSTRGGVNEKLFFGSGTQLSVL.